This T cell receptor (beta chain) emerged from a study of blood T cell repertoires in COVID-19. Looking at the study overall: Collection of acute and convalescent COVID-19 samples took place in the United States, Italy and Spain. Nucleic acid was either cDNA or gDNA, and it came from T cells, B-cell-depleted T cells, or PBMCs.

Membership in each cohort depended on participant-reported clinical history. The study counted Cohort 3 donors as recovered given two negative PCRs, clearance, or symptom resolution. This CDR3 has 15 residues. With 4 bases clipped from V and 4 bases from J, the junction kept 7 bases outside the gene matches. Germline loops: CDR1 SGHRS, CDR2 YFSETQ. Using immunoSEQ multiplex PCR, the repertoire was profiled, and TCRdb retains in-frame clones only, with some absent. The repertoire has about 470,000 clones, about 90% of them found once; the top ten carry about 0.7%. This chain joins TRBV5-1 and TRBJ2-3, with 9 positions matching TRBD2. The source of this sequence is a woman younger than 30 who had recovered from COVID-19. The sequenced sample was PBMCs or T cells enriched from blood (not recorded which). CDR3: CASSATSGWADTQYF. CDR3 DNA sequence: TGCGCCAGCAGCGCCACTAGCGGGTGGGCAGATACGCAGTATTTT.